What follows describes a single T cell receptor (beta chain). Its antigen is not known. These data belong to a study of T cell responses to AZD1222 COVID-19 vaccine. Study-wide findings and caveats: Spike-specific TCR depth and breadth grew after two AZD1222 doses. White British people made up most donors, females outnumbered males, and clonal diversity was possibly underestimated. Repertoires were sampled only after the peak T cell response. Only five to seven AZD1222 recipients were seropositive at baseline.

The assay was immunoSEQ multiplex PCR, and TCRdb's table has in-frame clones only and misses some. Altogether some 170,000 clones are present, roughly 92% being singletons, with the ten largest covering just over 5%. V shed 0 bases and J shed 2 bases, with 8 bases lying between them. The germline CDR1 and CDR2 sequences are SGHTA and FQGNSA. The CDR3 length is 14 residues. The clonotype originates from an adult who received the AZD1222 COVID-19 vaccine. The rearrangement joins TRBV7-2 to TRBJ2-7; D gene uncertain. This specimen was peripheral blood, taken 28 days after the second AZD1222 dose. The CDR3, as DNA: TGTGCCAGCAGCTTAGCTTCCCGGGCCTACGAGCAGTACTTC. Its protein product is CASSLASRAYEQYF.